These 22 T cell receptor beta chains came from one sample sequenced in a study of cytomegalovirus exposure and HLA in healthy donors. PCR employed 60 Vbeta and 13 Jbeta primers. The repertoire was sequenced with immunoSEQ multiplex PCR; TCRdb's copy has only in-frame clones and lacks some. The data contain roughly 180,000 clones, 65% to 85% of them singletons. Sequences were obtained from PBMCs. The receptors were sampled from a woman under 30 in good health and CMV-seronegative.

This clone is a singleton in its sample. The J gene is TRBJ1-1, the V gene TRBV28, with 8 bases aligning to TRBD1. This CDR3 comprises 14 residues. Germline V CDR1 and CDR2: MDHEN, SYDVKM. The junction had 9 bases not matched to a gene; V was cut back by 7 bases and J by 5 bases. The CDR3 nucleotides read TGTGCCAGCAAACAGGGGGGTTATGGAACTGAAGCTTTCTTT. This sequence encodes CASKQGGYGTEAFF. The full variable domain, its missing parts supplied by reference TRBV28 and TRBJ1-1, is DVKVTQSSRYLVKRTGEKVFLECVQDMDHENMFWYRQDPGLGLRLIYFSYDVKMKEKGDIPEGYSVSREKKERFSLILESASTNQTSMYLCASKQGGYGTEAFFGQGTRLTVV.

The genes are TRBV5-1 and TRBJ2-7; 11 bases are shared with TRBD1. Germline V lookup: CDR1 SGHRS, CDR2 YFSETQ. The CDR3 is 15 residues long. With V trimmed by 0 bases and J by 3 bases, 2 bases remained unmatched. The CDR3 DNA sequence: TGCGCCAGCAGCTTGGACGGGACAGGGGGCTACGAGCAGTACTTC. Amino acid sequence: CASSLDGTGGYEQYF.

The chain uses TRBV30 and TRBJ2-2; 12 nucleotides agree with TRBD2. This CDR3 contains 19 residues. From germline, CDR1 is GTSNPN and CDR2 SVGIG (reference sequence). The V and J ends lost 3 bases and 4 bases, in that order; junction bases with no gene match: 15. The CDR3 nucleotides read TGTGCCTGGAGAATGGCCCTAGCGGGAGGGCCGGTAGGCACCGGGGAGCTGTTTTTT. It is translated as CAWRMALAGGPVGTGELFF. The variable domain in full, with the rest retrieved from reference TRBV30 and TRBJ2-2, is SQTIHQWPATLVQPVGSPLSLECTVEGTSNPNLYWYRQAAGRGLQLLFYSVGIGQISSEVPQNLSASRPQDRQFILSSKKLLLSDSGFYLCAWRMALAGGPVGTGELFFGEGSRLTVL.

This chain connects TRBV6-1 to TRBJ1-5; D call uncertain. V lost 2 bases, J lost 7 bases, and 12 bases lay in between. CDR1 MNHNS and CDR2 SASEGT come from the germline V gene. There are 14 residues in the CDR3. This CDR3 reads CASSEYGGLQPQHF. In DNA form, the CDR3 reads TGTGCCAGCAGTGAATACGGAGGGTTGCAGCCCCAGCATTTT.

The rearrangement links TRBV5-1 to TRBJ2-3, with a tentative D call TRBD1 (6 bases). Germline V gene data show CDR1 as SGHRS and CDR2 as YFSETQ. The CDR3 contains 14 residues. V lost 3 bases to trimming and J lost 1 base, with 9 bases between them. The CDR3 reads CASSYRTGTDTQYF. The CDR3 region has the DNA TGCGCCAGCAGCTATCGGACAGGCACAGATACGCAGTATTTT.

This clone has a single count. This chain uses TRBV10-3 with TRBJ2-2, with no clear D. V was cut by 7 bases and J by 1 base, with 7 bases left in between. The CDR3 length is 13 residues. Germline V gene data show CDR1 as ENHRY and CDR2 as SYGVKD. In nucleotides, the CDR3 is TGTGCCATCACGAGACAGAACACCGGGGAGCTGTTTTTT. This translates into CAITRQNTGELFF.

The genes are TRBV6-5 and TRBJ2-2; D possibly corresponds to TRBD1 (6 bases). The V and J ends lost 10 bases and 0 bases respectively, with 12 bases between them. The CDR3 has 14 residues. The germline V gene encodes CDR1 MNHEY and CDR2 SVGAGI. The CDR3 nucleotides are TGTGCCACCGGACAGAGACCGAACACCGGGGAGCTGTTTTTT. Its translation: CATGQRPNTGELFF.

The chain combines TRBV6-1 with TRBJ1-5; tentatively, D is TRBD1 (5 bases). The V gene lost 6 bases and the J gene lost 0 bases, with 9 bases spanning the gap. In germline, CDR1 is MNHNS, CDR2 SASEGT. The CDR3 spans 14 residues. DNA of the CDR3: TGTGCCAGCAGCGGGACTTATAGCAATCAGCCCCAGCATTTT. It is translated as CASSGTYSNQPQHF.

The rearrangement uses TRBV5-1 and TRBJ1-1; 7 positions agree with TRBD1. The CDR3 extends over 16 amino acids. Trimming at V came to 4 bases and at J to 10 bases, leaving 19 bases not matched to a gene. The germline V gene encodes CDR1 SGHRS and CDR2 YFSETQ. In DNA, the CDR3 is TGCGCCAGCAGCCTGGATACAGGGGCTGGAGGTAGTGGAGCTTTCTTT. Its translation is CASSLDTGAGGSGAFF. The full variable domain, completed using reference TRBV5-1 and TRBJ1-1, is KAGVTQTPRYLIKTRGQQVTLSCSPISGHRSVSWYQQTPGQGLQFLFEYFSETQRNKGNFPGRFSGRQFSNSRSEMNVSTLELGDSALYLCASSLDTGAGGSGAFFGQGTRLTVV.

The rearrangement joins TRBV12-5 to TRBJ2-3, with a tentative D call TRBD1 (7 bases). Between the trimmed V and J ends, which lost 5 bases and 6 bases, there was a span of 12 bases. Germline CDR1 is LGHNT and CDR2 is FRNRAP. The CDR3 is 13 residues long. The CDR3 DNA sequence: TGTGCTAGTGGTCTACAGGGGAGGGATACGCAGTATTTT. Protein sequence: CASGLQGRDTQYF.

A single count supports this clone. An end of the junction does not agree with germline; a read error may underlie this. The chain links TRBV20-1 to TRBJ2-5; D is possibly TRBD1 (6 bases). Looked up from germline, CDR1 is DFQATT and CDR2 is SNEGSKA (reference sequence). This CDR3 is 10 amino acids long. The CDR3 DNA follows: TGCAGTGCCGCCGACAGGAGCCATCACTTC. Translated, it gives CSAADRSHHF.

CDR3 nucleotides: TGTGCCAGTAGTAACAGGTGGCAGGGGAGCTCCTACGAGCAGTACTTC. This sequence encodes CASSNRWQGSSYEQYF. This chain connects TRBV19 to TRBJ2-7; tentatively, D is TRBD1 (6 bases). The CDR3 is 16 residues long. V lost 4 bases and J 0 bases, leaving 16 bases between the germline ends. Germline V gives CDR1 LNHDA, CDR2 SQIVND (reference sequence).

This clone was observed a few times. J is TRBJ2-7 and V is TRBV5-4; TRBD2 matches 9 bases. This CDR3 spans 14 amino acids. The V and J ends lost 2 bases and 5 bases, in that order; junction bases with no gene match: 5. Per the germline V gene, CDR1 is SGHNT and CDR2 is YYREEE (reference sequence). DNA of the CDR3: TGTGCCAGCAGCTTCTCGCGGGAGGGAAACGAGCAGTACTTC. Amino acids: CASSFSREGNEQYF.

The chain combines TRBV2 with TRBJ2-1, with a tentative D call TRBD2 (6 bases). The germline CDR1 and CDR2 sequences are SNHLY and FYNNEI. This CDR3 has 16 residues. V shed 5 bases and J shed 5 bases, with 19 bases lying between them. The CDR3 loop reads CASSRLGVYLHNEQFF. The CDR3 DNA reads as TGTGCCAGCAGTAGACTAGGCGTTTACCTCCACAATGAGCAGTTCTTC.

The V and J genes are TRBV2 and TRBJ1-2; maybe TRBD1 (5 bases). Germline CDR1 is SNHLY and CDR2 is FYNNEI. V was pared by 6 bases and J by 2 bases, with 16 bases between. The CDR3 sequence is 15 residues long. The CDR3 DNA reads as TGTGCCAGCAGCCGGCCGGGAGGGACGAACTATGGCTACACCTTC. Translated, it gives CASSRPGGTNYGYTF.

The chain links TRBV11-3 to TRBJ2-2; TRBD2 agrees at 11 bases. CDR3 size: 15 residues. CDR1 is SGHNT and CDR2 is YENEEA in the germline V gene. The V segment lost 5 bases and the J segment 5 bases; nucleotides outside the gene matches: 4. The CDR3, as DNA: TGTGCCAGCAGCCCGGGACTAGCGGTTACCGGGGAGCTGTTTTTT. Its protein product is CASSPGLAVTGELFF.

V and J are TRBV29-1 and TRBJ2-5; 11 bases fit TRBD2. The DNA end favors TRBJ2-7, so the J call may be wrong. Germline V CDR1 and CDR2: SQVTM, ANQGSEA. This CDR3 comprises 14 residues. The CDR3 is CSALGTSGSYEQYF. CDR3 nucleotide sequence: TGCAGCGCCTTAGGGACTAGCGGATCCTACGAGCAGTACTTC.

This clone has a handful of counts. The CDR3 protein is CASSLVGARDTQYF. Here the CDR3 DNA reads TGTGCCAGCAGTTTAGTCGGAGCCCGCGATACGCAGTATTTT. The chain recombines TRBV28 with TRBJ2-3; D call uncertain. CDR1 is MDHEN and CDR2 is SYDVKM in the germline V gene. V lost 2 bases, J lost 6 bases, and 12 bases lay in between. This CDR3 is 14 amino acids long.

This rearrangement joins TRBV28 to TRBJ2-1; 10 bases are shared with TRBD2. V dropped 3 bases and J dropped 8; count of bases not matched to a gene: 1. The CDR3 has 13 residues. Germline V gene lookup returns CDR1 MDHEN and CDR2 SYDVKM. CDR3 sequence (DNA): TGTGCCAGCAGTTTCCTAGCGGGAGATGAGCAGTTCTTC. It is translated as CASSFLAGDEQFF.

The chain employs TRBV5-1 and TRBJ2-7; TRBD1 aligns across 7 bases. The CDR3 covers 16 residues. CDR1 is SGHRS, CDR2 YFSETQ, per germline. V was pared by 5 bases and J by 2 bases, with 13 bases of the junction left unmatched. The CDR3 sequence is CASRSRQDRPPYEQYF. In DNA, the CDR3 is TGCGCCAGCAGATCACGCCAGGACAGGCCCCCCTACGAGCAGTACTTC.

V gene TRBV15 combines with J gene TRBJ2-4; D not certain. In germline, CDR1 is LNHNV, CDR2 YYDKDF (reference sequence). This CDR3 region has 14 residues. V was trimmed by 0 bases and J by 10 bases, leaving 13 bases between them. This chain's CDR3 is CATSREASFRIQYF. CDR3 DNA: TGTGCCACCAGCAGAGAAGCCTCATTCCGAATTCAGTACTTC.

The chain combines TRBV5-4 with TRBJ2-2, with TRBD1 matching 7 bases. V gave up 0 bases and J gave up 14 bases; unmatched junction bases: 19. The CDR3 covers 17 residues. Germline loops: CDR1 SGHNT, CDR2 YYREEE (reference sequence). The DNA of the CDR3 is TGTGCCAGCAGCTTGGGGGGCGCAGGGGGTAATATAGAGGAACTGTTTTTT. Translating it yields CASSLGGAGGNIEELFF.